What follows describes a single TCR beta chain. This receptor's antigen is unknown. The sample holds no much larger clone one base away, and base qualities are not on file. Including the terminal cysteine and phenylalanine, the CDR3 comprises 13 residues. Of the read, only the CDR3 DNA is kept; its 39 bases are in frame from base 1. V is cut back by 0 bases and J by 9 bases, with 7 bases in the junction unmatched. Based on the germline V gene (reference sequence), the CDR1 and CDR2 sequences are GTSNPN and SVGIG. This sample is drawn from a study of T cell changes during pregnancy in multiple sclerosis (dated by TCRdb to about 2019). Looking at the study overall: The study looked at changes in the T cell repertoire across pregnancy in women with multiple sclerosis.

Library preparation was by the immunoSEQ multiplex PCR assay. TCRdb carries this immuneACCESS record with in-frame sequences only. Its versions omit some clonotypes, under half of them owing to an unresolved V gene in the studies checked, with the rest unexplained. The sample contains roughly 100,000 clones, around 92% of them found a single time. Less than 2% of the sample belongs to the ten largest clones. Recombination joined TRBV30 with TRBJ1-1; TRBD1 fits 7 bases in the junction. Source: peripheral blood, taken after pregnancy. The clonotype originates from a female donor with multiple sclerosis, enrolled in a pregnancy study. The nucleotide sequence is TGTGCCTGGAGTGTAGTCCAGGGGGTTCAAGCTTTCTTT. Protein translation: CAWSVVQGVQAFF.